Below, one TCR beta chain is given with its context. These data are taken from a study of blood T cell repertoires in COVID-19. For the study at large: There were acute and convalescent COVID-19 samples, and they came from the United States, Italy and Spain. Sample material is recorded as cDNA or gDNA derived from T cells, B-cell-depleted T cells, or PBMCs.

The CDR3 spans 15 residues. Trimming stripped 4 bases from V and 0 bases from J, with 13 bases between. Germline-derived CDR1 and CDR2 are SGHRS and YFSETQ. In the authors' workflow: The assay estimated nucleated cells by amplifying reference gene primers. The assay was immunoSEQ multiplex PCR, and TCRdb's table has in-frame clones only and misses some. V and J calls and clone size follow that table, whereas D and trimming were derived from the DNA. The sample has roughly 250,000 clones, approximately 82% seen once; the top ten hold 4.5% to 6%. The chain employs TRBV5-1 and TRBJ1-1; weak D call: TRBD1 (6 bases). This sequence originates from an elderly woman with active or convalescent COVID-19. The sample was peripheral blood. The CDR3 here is CASSGRTDMNTEAFF. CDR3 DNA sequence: TGCGCCAGCAGCGGAAGGACAGACATGAACACTGAAGCTTTCTTT.